These T cell receptor beta chains were read from a single sample in a study of metastatic and nonmetastatic thyroid tumors. Using MiXCR, TCRdb reanalyzed the PCR reads. The sample lists about 40,000 clones, roughly 11% occurring once. The specimen sequenced was blood. These receptors were obtained from a female donor with papillary thyroid cancer or a benign thyroid nodule (not recorded which). Some clones in this sample may be carry-over from other donors' samples. Both conserved end residues are part of each CDR3. Fields, in order: D gene, V gene, J gene, clone size, CDR3 DNA, CDR3 protein. D genes are given only for firm matches. Rows give clone size only sometimes, using once, few, many, or a class for an expanded clone.

D: .
V: TRBV6-5
J: TRBJ1-5
size: many
DNA: TGTGCCAGCAGTTATAGGGAGACACATCAGCCCCAGCATTTT
CDR3: CASSYRETHQPQHF

D: .
V: TRBV6-1
J: TRBJ1-5
size: few
DNA: TGTGCCAGCAGAGAAGAGAATCAGCCCCAGCATTTT
CDR3: CASREENQPQHF

D: .
V: TRBV28
J: TRBJ1-1
size: many
DNA: TGTGCCAGCGGTGAAGGACGGATAAACACTGAAGCTTTCTTT
CDR3: CASGEGRINTEAFF

D: .
V: TRBV6-2/TRBV6-3
J: TRBJ2-1
size: many
DNA: TGTGCCAGCAGTTCATTAGTAGCCCAGGGAGCGGGTTCCTACAATGAGCAGTTCTTC
CDR3: CASSSLVAQGAGSYNEQFF

D: .
V: TRBV5-5
J: TRBJ1-2
size: many
DNA: TGTGCCAGCAGCTCCAAATGGCCGTCTAGTAACTATGGCTACACCTTC
CDR3: CASSSKWPSSNYGYTF

D: .
V: TRBV28
J: TRBJ2-7
size: many
DNA: TGTGCCAGCAGTTTATCGGGGGCCGAGCAGTACTTC
CDR3: CASSLSGAEQYF

D: TRBD1
V: TRBV12-3/TRBV12-4
J: TRBJ2-7
size: few
DNA: TGTGCCAGCAGTCACTGGGACAGTTCCTCCTACGAGCAGTACTTC
CDR3: CASSHWDSSSYEQYF

D: .
V: TRBV13
J: TRBJ2-3
size: once
DNA: TGTGCCAGCAGCTCGCGGACAGGGACAGCGGGAAGCGCCACAGATACGCAGTATTTT
CDR3: CASSSRTGTAGSATDTQYF

D: .
V: TRBV19
J: TRBJ1-2
size: many
DNA: TGTGCCAGTAGTATCGAGGGGCACTATGGCTACACCTTC
CDR3: CASSIEGHYGYTF

D: TRBD1
V: TRBV5-4
J: TRBJ2-2
size: .
DNA: TGTGCCAGCAGCTTGGGACAGGGCTGTGCGAACACCGGGGAGCTGTTTTTT
CDR3: CASSLGQGCANTGELFF

D: .
V: TRBV6-1
J: TRBJ1-5
size: many
DNA: TGTGCCAGCAGTTCAAACAACAATCAGCCCCAGCATTTT
CDR3: CASSSNNNQPQHF

D: .
V: TRBV6-2/TRBV6-3
J: TRBJ1-2
size: few
DNA: TGTGCCAGCAGCTTCCGGGACGGTCCGATCTATGGCTACACCTTC
CDR3: CASSFRDGPIYGYTF

D: TRBD2
V: TRBV4-1
J: TRBJ2-7
size: .
DNA: TGCGCCAGCAGCCAAGATCCCTCGGGACTAGCGGGAAACGAGCAGTACTTC
CDR3: CASSQDPSGLAGNEQYF

D: TRBD1
V: TRBV7-2
J: TRBJ2-1
size: many
DNA: TGTGCCAGCAGCCCGGGACAGGGATACAATGAGCAGTTCTTC
CDR3: CASSPGQGYNEQFF

D: .
V: TRBV18
J: TRBJ2-6
size: few
DNA: TGTGCCAGCCCCCGCAGGGACTCTGGGGCCAACGTCCTGACTTTC
CDR3: CASPRRDSGANVLTF

D: .
V: TRBV6-2/TRBV6-3
J: TRBJ2-2
size: .
DNA: TGTGCCAGCAGGTGGCTAGGGTCGGGCGGGGAGCTTTTTTTT
CDR3: CASRWLGSGGELFF

D: TRBD2
V: TRBV7-2
J: TRBJ2-1
size: many
DNA: TGTGCCAGCAGCTTCCTAACTAGCGGGAGGGTCAACGAGCAGTTCTTC
CDR3: CASSFLTSGRVNEQFF

D: .
V: TRBV28
J: TRBJ2-7
size: .
DNA: TGTGCCAGCAGTTCCAGAGACAGGGAGGACGAGCAGTACTTC
CDR3: CASSSRDREDEQYF

D: .
V: TRBV6-1
J: TRBJ1-5
size: many
DNA: TGTGCCAGCAGCGACCGGGACAGCAATCAGCCCCAGCATTTT
CDR3: CASSDRDSNQPQHF

D: .
V: TRBV7-2
J: TRBJ2-7
size: many
DNA: TGTGCCAGCAGCTTACTGCCAGGGGTGACCTACGAGCAGTACTTC
CDR3: CASSLLPGVTYEQYF

D: TRBD1
V: TRBV4-1
J: TRBJ2-7
size: medium-sized
DNA: TGCGCCAGCAGCCCCTCCCGGACAGGCCTCTCCTACGAGCAGTACTTC
CDR3: CASSPSRTGLSYEQYF

D: .
V: TRBV6-2/TRBV6-3
J: TRBJ1-6
size: .
DNA: TGTGCCAGCAGTTACCGACCCCAGCGGATTTCACCCCTCCACTTT
CDR3: CASSYRPQRISPLHF

D: TRBD2
V: TRBV7-2
J: TRBJ2-7
size: many
DNA: TGTGCCAGCAGCTCCACCGGGACTAGTAATGAGCAGTACTTC
CDR3: CASSSTGTSNEQYF

D: TRBD1
V: TRBV12-3/TRBV12-4
J: TRBJ2-2
size: many
DNA: TGTGCCAGCAACAAGCCAGGCGACAGGGCCCCCACCGGGGAGCTGTTTTTT
CDR3: CASNKPGDRAPTGELFF

D: .
V: TRBV11-2
J: TRBJ2-7
size: .
DNA: TGTGCCAGCAGCTTAGATCGTTCTGGCAGCAGCTCCTACGAGCAGTACTTC
CDR3: CASSLDRSGSSSYEQYF

D: .
V: TRBV12-5
J: TRBJ2-7
size: many
DNA: TGTGCTAGTGGTTCCTACGGGAAGACCTACGAGCAGTACTTC
CDR3: CASGSYGKTYEQYF

D: .
V: TRBV30
J: TRBJ2-5
size: many
DNA: TGTGCCTGGAGTAGTCCGTCGGAGACCCAGTACTTC
CDR3: CAWSSPSETQYF

D: .
V: TRBV15
J: TRBJ2-3
size: .
DNA: TGTACCACCAGCAGAAAGTGGGGGGGCACAGATACGCAGTATTTT
CDR3: CTTSRKWGGTDTQYF

D: .
V: TRBV19
J: TRBJ2-1
size: many
DNA: TGTGCCAGTAGTATTCCCTACCTTTCCTACAATGAGCAGTTCTTC
CDR3: CASSIPYLSYNEQFF

D: TRBD1
V: TRBV25-1
J: TRBJ2-5
size: many
DNA: TGTGCCAGCAGTGAACCGAGACAGGGACAAGAGACCCAGTACTTC
CDR3: CASSEPRQGQETQYF

D: .
V: TRBV4-1
J: TRBJ2-5
size: many
DNA: TGCGCCAGCAGCCAAGATCCCCCAGGGCAGGAGACCCAGTACTTC
CDR3: CASSQDPPGQETQYF

D: TRBD2
V: TRBV20-1
J: TRBJ2-1
size: .
DNA: TGCAGTGCTAGCGGCTCTGGCCCGGCTAGCGGGATCTACAATGAGCAGTTCTTC
CDR3: CSASGSGPASGIYNEQFF

D: TRBD2
V: TRBV6-5
J: TRBJ2-1
size: .
DNA: TGTGCCAGCACCATCTTCTGGACTAGCGGGAGACCGATTGAGCAGTTCTTC
CDR3: CASTIFWTSGRPIEQFF

D: TRBD2
V: TRBV5-1
J: TRBJ2-5
size: many
DNA: TGCGCCAGCTGGCGGGAGGAAGAGACCCAGTACTTC
CDR3: CASWREEETQYF

D: TRBD1
V: TRBV7-2
J: TRBJ2-7
size: many
DNA: TGTGCCAGCAGCTTCGCCACGGGACAGGGTGGGGAGCAGTACTTC
CDR3: CASSFATGQGGEQYF

D: TRBD1
V: TRBV20-1
J: TRBJ1-1
size: many
DNA: TGCAGTGCTATCAGGGGGAGGCACAACACTGAAGCTTTCTTT
CDR3: CSAIRGRHNTEAFF

D: TRBD2
V: TRBV4-2
J: TRBJ2-7
size: many
DNA: TGTGCCAGCAGCCATTTAGCGGGAGGGCCGAGGGGCTACGAGCAGTACTTC
CDR3: CASSHLAGGPRGYEQYF

D: .
V: TRBV12-3/TRBV12-4
J: TRBJ1-3
size: many
DNA: TGTGCCAGCAGTTCCCAGGCAGGGAAGAGCTCTGGAAACACCATATATTTT
CDR3: CASSSQAGKSSGNTIYF

D: .
V: TRBV29-1
J: TRBJ1-2
size: many
DNA: TGCAGCGTTGATGCGAGGGGGGGCTACACCTTC
CDR3: CSVDARGGYTF

D: .
V: TRBV12-3/TRBV12-4
J: TRBJ2-7
size: many
DNA: TGTGCCAGCAGCCCGTCTTTAAGAGGGCAGTACTTC
CDR3: CASSPSLRGQYF

D: .
V: TRBV12-5
J: TRBJ1-4
size: many
DNA: TGTGCTAGTGGTTTGGTACCCGCAGGCGATAATGAAAAACTGTTTTTT
CDR3: CASGLVPAGDNEKLFF

D: TRBD2
V: TRBV6-5
J: TRBJ2-2
size: many
DNA: TGTGCCAGCAGTTACTCCGCGCGGGAGGTAAGTACCGGGGAGCTGTTTTTT
CDR3: CASSYSAREVSTGELFF

D: .
V: TRBV11-3
J: TRBJ2-3
size: many
DNA: TGTGCCAGCAGCTTAGATCTACTTAGGACCGATACGCAGTATTTT
CDR3: CASSLDLLRTDTQYF

D: .
V: TRBV13
J: TRBJ1-1
size: medium-sized
DNA: TGTGCCAGCAGCTTAGATTTTGGCACTGAAGCTTTCTTT
CDR3: CASSLDFGTEAFF

D: .
V: TRBV7-9
J: TRBJ2-4
size: many
DNA: TGTGCCAGCAGCTTAGATCTCGGCACGACAGGCGAAAACATTCAGTACTTC
CDR3: CASSLDLGTTGENIQYF

D: .
V: TRBV15
J: TRBJ2-1
size: many
DNA: TGTGCCACCAGCAGAGATTTGGGGTATAGCAATGAGCAGTTCTTC
CDR3: CATSRDLGYSNEQFF

D: .
V: TRBV18
J: TRBJ1-5
size: many
DNA: TGTGCCAGCTCCCACGACAGAAATCAGCCCCAGCATTTT
CDR3: CASSHDRNQPQHF

D: .
V: TRBV6-6
J: TRBJ1-6
size: many
DNA: TGTGCCAGCAGTTACGATCCGGGCTCCCATTCCTATAATTCACCCCTCCACTTT
CDR3: CASSYDPGSHSYNSPLHF

D: .
V: TRBV14
J: TRBJ1-2
size: many
DNA: TGTGCCAGCAGCCAAGTGGCGGGGGGTCGTGGCTACACCTTC
CDR3: CASSQVAGGRGYTF

D: .
V: TRBV7-2
J: TRBJ2-5
size: many
DNA: TGTGCCAGCAGCTTGTCCGCCATCCAAGAGACCCAGTACTTC
CDR3: CASSLSAIQETQYF

D: .
V: TRBV4-2
J: TRBJ2-6
size: .
DNA: TGTGCCAGCAGCCCAGAGGTGTTAGCTGGGGCCAACGTCCTGACTTTC
CDR3: CASSPEVLAGANVLTF

D: .
V: TRBV4-1
J: TRBJ2-7
size: many
DNA: TGCGCCAGCAGCCAAGGACACGAGCAGTACTTC
CDR3: CASSQGHEQYF

D: .
V: TRBV2
J: TRBJ1-2
size: many
DNA: TGTGCCAGCAGGCAGGAGAGTGGCTACACCTTC
CDR3: CASRQESGYTF

D: .
V: TRBV9
J: TRBJ2-7
size: many
DNA: TGTGCCAGCAGCGTCAGCCAGGCTGACGACGAGCAGTACTTC
CDR3: CASSVSQADDEQYF

D: TRBD2
V: TRBV4-1
J: TRBJ2-1
size: many
DNA: TGCGCCAGCAGCCAAAGTCTAGCGGGAGGGTACAATGAGCAGTTCTTC
CDR3: CASSQSLAGGYNEQFF

D: .
V: TRBV27
J: TRBJ1-1
size: many
DNA: TGTGCCAGCAGCCCAACCCCGGGCGGGAACACTGAAGCTTCCTTT
CDR3: CASSPTPGGNTEASF

D: TRBD2
V: TRBV6-5
J: TRBJ2-5
size: .
DNA: TGTGCCAGCAGTTACAAGGCAGCGGGGTGGACCCAGTACTTC
CDR3: CASSYKAAGWTQYF

D: .
V: TRBV19
J: TRBJ2-7
size: many
DNA: TGTGCCAGTAGTATCCTAGCTGGCTACGAGCAGTACTTC
CDR3: CASSILAGYEQYF

D: .
V: TRBV7-8
J: TRBJ1-3
size: .
DNA: TGTGCCAGCAACAGGGTCTCTGGAAACACCATATATTTT
CDR3: CASNRVSGNTIYF